Presented here are 15 T cell receptor beta chains from one specimen sequenced in a study of regulatory T cells in long-lasting Graves disease. Arm-PCR of CDR3 regions and iRepertoire HTBI primers were used to build TCR beta libraries. TCRdb itself ran the multiplex PCR reads through MiXCR, one entry per CDR3 protein. In the table there are 350,000 to 500,000 distinct CDR3 sequences, approximately 14% of which are singletons. Time point: newly diagnosed GD, antithyroid drugs for less than 3 months. RNA isolated from PBMCs was used to make the TCR library. The same data also contributed to another study, on T cells in Graves' hyperthyroidism and ophthalmopathy.

The sample was peripheral blood mononuclear cells (PBMCs), taken at new diagnosis, from a patient treated with antithyroid drugs. The source is a woman in her 50s with Graves disease.

This clonotype was picked up many times. The chain is built from TRBV10-3 and TRBJ2-7; 12 bases line up with TRBD2. CDR3 length: 14 amino acids. Losses at the gene ends were 9 bases for V and 0 bases for J; bases not matched to a gene: 3. Germline V gene lookup returns CDR1 ENHRY and CDR2 SYGVKD. CDR3: CAIQTSGSSYEQYF. Written as DNA, the CDR3 is TGTGCCATTCAGACTAGCGGGAGCTCCTACGAGCAGTACTTC.

This clonotype was observed at least ten times. The chain employs TRBV6-1 and TRBJ2-3, with a tentative D call TRBD2 (5 bases). Germline assignment: CDR1 MNHNS and CDR2 SASEGT. The CDR3 has 12 residues. V was cut by 11 bases and J by 2 bases, with 11 bases left in between. The CDR3 is CAVRGNTDTQYF. The DNA of the CDR3 is TGTGCCGTACGGGGAAACACAGATACGCAGTATTTT.

This clonotype was observed a few times. CDR3 sequence reads: CASSLPGQGIGETQYF. The CDR3 nucleotides read TGTGCCAGCAGCTTACCGGGACAGGGGATTGGGGAGACCCAGTACTTC. The rearrangement uses TRBV7-6 and TRBJ2-5, with TRBD1 matching 10 bases. Germline V gene sequence: CDR1 SGHVS, CDR2 FNYEAQ. The J segment lost 5 bases and the V segment lost 2 bases, leaving 8 bases of the junction unmatched. There are 16 residues in the CDR3. The entire variable domain, with the rest obtained from reference TRBV7-6 and TRBJ2-5, is as follows: GAGVSQSPRYKVTKRGQDVALRCDPISGHVSLYWYRQALGQGPEFLTYFNYEAQQDKSGLPNDRFSAERPEGSISTLTIQRTEQRDSAMYRCASSLPGQGIGETQYFGPGTRLLVL.

This clonotype was counted many times. This chain's CDR3 is CASSQGLSKALNQPQHF. The DNA of the CDR3 is TGTGCCAGCAGTCAAGGGTTATCTAAGGCATTAAATCAGCCCCAGCATTTT. The chain carries TRBV28 and TRBJ1-5, with D uncertain. Germline values: CDR1 MDHEN, CDR2 SYDVKM. CDR3 length equals 17 residues. V gave up 5 bases and J gave up 4 bases, with 21 bases separating them.

V is TRBV28 and J is TRBJ2-3, with 10 bases identical to TRBD2. Losses at the gene ends were 8 bases for V and 1 base for J; bases not matched to a gene: 18. The germline gives CDR1 MDHEN, CDR2 SYDVKM. CDR3 length: 19 amino acids. The CDR3 region has the DNA TGTGCCAGCGTTAATGGGGGGCTAGCGGGAGCCCATGGCACAGATACGCAGTATTTT. The encoded protein is CASVNGGLAGAHGTDTQYF.

The table lists this clonotype with a few counts. The chain joins TRBV9 to TRBJ2-1; 7 bases match TRBD2. This CDR3 spans 13 amino acids. Germline CDR1 and CDR2: SGDLS and YYNGEE. Germline trimming cut 5 bases from V and 3 bases from J; bases unmatched to any gene: 2. The CDR3 reads CASRGGDYNEQFF. As DNA, the CDR3 is TGTGCCAGCAGGGGAGGGGACTACAATGAGCAGTTCTTC.

This clonotype appeared a few times. Its ends do not fully match the called genes, so a read error is possible. V usage is TRBV5-1 and J usage is TRBJ2-7; no definite D call. Gene TRBJ2-3 matches the end of the DNA better, so the J call may be wrong. The CDR3 loop spans 13 amino acids. In germline, CDR1 is SGHRS, CDR2 YFSETQ. The CDR3 DNA sequence: TGCGCCAACAGCTTCTCTAAACCAGATACGCAGTATTTT. Protein product: CANSFSKPDTQYF.

This clonotype was seen repeatedly, ten times or more. The limits of the CDR3 on the DNA are not certain, so only TCRdb's listed CDR3 is given. The chain recombines TRBV28 with TRBJ1-3. With termini counted, the CDR3 has 15 amino acids. CDR1 MDHEN and CDR2 SYDVKM come from the germline V gene. The CDR3: CASILGQGFGNTIYF.

This clonotype was counted ten times or more. This chain links TRBV27 with TRBJ2-7; 9 bases are a match to TRBD2. V lost 3 bases, J lost 6 bases, and 6 bases stayed unmatched. The CDR3 is 14 residues long. Germline-derived CDR1 and CDR2 are MNHEY and SMNVEV (reference sequence). CDR3 sequence reads: CASSLREGIGEQYF. Here the CDR3 DNA reads TGTGCCAGCAGTTTGCGGGAGGGGATCGGCGAGCAGTACTTC.

There are many counts of this clonotype. The V call is TRBV29-1, the J call TRBJ1-2; 9 bases align to TRBD1. J gave up 7 bases and V 7 bases, and 10 bases lay outside the gene matches. The germline V gene has CDR1 SQVTM and CDR2 ANQGSEA. The CDR3 contains 13 residues. CDR3 coding DNA: TGCAGCGGAGGGGGACAGGGAGAGGGTGGCTACACCTTC. This gives the protein CSGGGQGEGGYTF.

The chain carries TRBV6-5 and TRBJ1-2, with TRBD1 identical over 9 bases. The CDR3 is 17 residues long. The germline V gene encodes CDR1 MNHEY and CDR2 SVGAGI. J was trimmed by 4 bases and V by 2 bases; bases with no gene match: 11. This CDR3 reads CASSYPGRDRETYGYTF. The CDR3 DNA reads TGTGCCAGCAGTTACCCCGGGCGGGACAGGGAGACCTATGGCTACACCTTC.

The sample holds many counts of this clonotype. This rearrangement joins TRBV6-1 to TRBJ1-1, with a tentative D call TRBD1 (6 bases). V lost 5 bases and J lost 4, with 14 bases in between. The CDR3 loop spans 14 amino acids. Germline V gene sequence: CDR1 MNHNS, CDR2 SASEGT. As DNA, the CDR3 is TGTGCCAGCAGTCAACAGGGCTTTGGCACTGAAGCTTTCTTT. Encoded protein: CASSQQGFGTEAFF.

This clonotype was picked up many times. This rearrangement joins TRBV7-2 to TRBJ2-7, with TRBD2 matching over 8 bases. V dropped 5 bases and J dropped 7; count of bases not matched to a gene: 13. This CDR3 is built from 15 residues. Germline V CDR1 and CDR2: SGHTA, FQGNSA. CDR3 nucleotide sequence: TGTGCCAGCAGCCCTTGGGTAGCGGGGTCCGGGGAGCAGTACTTC. Protein: CASSPWVAGSGEQYF. Supplemented by reference TRBV7-2 and TRBJ2-7, the full variable domain reads GAGVSQSPSNKVTEKGKDVELRCDPISGHTALYWYRQSLGQGLEFLIYFQGNSAPDKSGLPSDRFSAERTGGSVSTLTIQRTQQEDSAVYLCASSPWVAGSGEQYFGPGTRLTVT.

This clonotype has ten or more counts. The rearrangement uses TRBV6-1 and TRBJ2-1; possible D gene TRBD1, 5 bases. Deletions cut 2 bases from V and 1 base from J, with 15 bases between. Germline-derived CDR1 and CDR2 are MNHNS and SASEGT. The CDR3 runs 17 residues. CDR3 amino acids: CASSEQPPDISYNEQFF. CDR3 bases: TGTGCCAGCAGTGAACAACCTCCGGACATATCCTACAATGAGCAGTTCTTC.

This clonotype was seen only a few times. V and J are TRBV12-3 or TRBV12-4 and TRBJ2-7, with TRBD2 matching over 7 bases. This CDR3 region has 15 residues. V lost 6 bases, J lost 7 bases, and 15 bases stayed unmatched. DNA of the CDR3: TGTGCCAGCAGCCCGCAGGGAGGGCCGATTAGAGAGCAGTACTTC. Its protein product is CASSPQGGPIREQYF.